A selection of T cell receptor beta chains follows, all from one sample in a study of T cells in narcolepsy. Clones were sequenced by immunoSEQ multiplex PCR, and TCRdb holds only the in-frame ones, with some missing. This table has about 34,000 clones, 82% appearing once. Sequencing was carried out using CD45RA- memory CD4+ T cells from PBMCs. The receptors were gathered from a human donor with narcolepsy. Both conserved end residues are part of each CDR3. The D gene is left open where the match is weak. A row's size may be missing; if present it is once, few, many or a size class.

>TRBJ2-1|TRBD2|.|TRBV7-9
CASSLASGIDEQFF
TGTGCCAGCAGCTTAGCTAGCGGGATCGATGAGCAGTTCTTC
>TRBJ2-1|.|.|TRBV6-1
CASSDVSGQFYNEQFF
TGTGCCAGCAGTGACGTATCGGGACAATTCTACAATGAGCAGTTCTTC
>TRBJ1-6|.|.|TRBV11-2
CASSLEHNSPLHF
TGTGCCAGCAGCTTAGAGCATAATTCACCCCTCCACTTT
>TRBJ2-1|TRBD2|.|TRBV18
CASSPTSGPYNEQFF
TGTGCCAGCTCCCCGACTAGCGGGCCTTACAATGAGCAGTTCTTC
>TRBJ1-5|.|.|TRBV10-3
CATSGAGQYQPQHF
TGTGCCACCAGCGGGGCAGGGCAGTATCAGCCCCAGCATTTT
>TRBJ1-5|.|.|TRBV19
CASAPGGNQPQHF
TGTGCCAGTGCACCAGGTGGAAATCAGCCCCAGCATTTT
>TRBJ1-1|.|.|TRBV6-1
CASSSFSETEAFF
TGTGCCAGCAGTTCCTTTTCGGAAACTGAAGCTTTCTTT
>TRBJ2-3|.|.|TRBV15
CATSPPPGRSATDTQYF
TGTGCCACCAGCCCGCCCCCCGGGAGAAGTGCCACAGATACGCAGTATTTT
>TRBJ2-3|.|.|TRBV5-5
CAYSAGDINTQYF
TGTGCATATTCGGCAGGGGATATAAATACGCAGTATTTT
>TRBJ2-2|.|.|TRBV30
CAWSRQNTGELFF
TGTGCCTGGAGTCGACAGAACACCGGGGAGCTGTTTTTT
>TRBJ2-1|.|.|TRBV7-3
CASSLTPGVSYNEQFF
TGTGCCAGCAGCTTAACCCCCGGGGTCTCCTACAATGAGCAGTTCTTC
>TRBJ1-4|.|.|TRBV30
CAWSVLRQATNEKLFF
TGTGCCTGGAGCGTCCTCCGGCAGGCAACTAATGAAAAACTGTTTTTT
>TRBJ2-5|TRBD2|.|TRBV5-1
CASSWTSGGAETQYF
TGCGCCAGCAGCTGGACTAGCGGGGGGGCGGAGACCCAGTACTTC
>TRBJ2-1|.|.|TRBV6-1
CASSEASDSHNEQFF
TGTGCCAGCAGTGAAGCGAGTGACAGCCACAATGAGCAGTTCTTC
>TRBJ2-2|.|.|TRBV5-1
CASSPVQNTGELFF
TGCGCCAGCAGCCCAGTACAGAACACCGGGGAGCTGTTTTTT
>TRBJ1-6|TRBD1|few|TRBV7-3
CASSLDRGNSPLHF
TGTGCCAGCAGCTTAGACAGGGGGAATTCACCCCTCCACTTT
>TRBJ2-7|.|.|TRBV21-1
CASSSQGAYEQYF
TGTGCCAGCAGCTCACAGGGGGCATACGAGCAGTACTTC
>TRBJ1-6|.|.|TRBV7-2
CASSLEWGFSSPLHF
TGTGCCAGCAGCTTAGAATGGGGGTTCAGTTCACCCCTCCACTTT
>TRBJ1-6|TRBD1|.|TRBV30
CAWGDRGNSPLHF
TGTGCCTGGGGGGACAGGGGAAATTCACCCCTCCACTTT
>TRBJ1-1|TRBD1|.|TRBV6-1
CASSEMGQSNTEAFF
TGTGCCAGCAGTGAAATGGGACAGTCGAACACTGAAGCTTTCTTT
>TRBJ2-3|.|.|TRBV27
CASSLSISGPYTQYF
TGTGCCAGCAGTTTATCGATATCAGGGCCTTATACGCAGTATTTT
>TRBJ1-3|.|.|TRBV28
CASSLGGRSGNTIYF
TGTGCCAGCAGTTTGGGGGGACGCTCTGGAAACACCATATATTTT
>TRBJ1-5|TRBD1|.|TRBV18
CASSPGGTGGEAQHF
TGTGCCAGCTCACCAGGGGGGACAGGGGGTGAAGCCCAGCATTTT
>TRBJ1-1|.|once|TRBV10-2
CASRGWDTNTEAFF
TGCGCCAGCAGGGGGTGGGATACGAACACTGAAGCTTTCTTT
>TRBJ2-7|.|.|TRBV19
CASSIGRSEQYF
TGTGCCAGTAGTATAGGGAGGAGCGAGCAGTACTTC
>TRBJ2-1|.|.|TRBV7-9
CASSLFGGNEQFF
TGTGCCAGCAGCTTATTCGGGGGCAATGAGCAGTTCTTC
>TRBJ1-1|.|.|TRBV6-1
CASRMTPAGTEAFF
TGTGCCAGCAGGATGACACCGGCAGGCACTGAAGCTTTCTTT
>TRBJ1-1|.|once|TRBV5-1
CASSRVLSRINTEAFF
TGCGCCAGCAGCCGTGTCCTATCCAGAATTAACACTGAAGCTTTCTTT
>TRBJ2-7|.|once|TRBV19
CASSEQGGYEQYF
TGTGCCAGTAGTGAACAGGGAGGCTACGAGCAGTACTTC
>TRBJ1-6|.|.|TRBV13
CASSLDLYSPLHF
TGTGCCAGCAGCTTAGACTTGTATTCACCCCTCCACTTT
>TRBJ2-1|TRBD1|.|TRBV7-9
CASSGQGFSYNEQFF
TGTGCCAGCAGCGGACAGGGCTTCTCCTACAATGAGCAGTTCTTC
>TRBJ1-5|.|.|TRBV18
CASSRIAEQGGQPQHF
TGTGCCAGCTCACGCATCGCGGAACAGGGCGGTCAGCCCCAGCATTTT
>TRBJ2-7|.|.|TRBV7-9
CASSSQGTDARSSYEQYF
TGTGCCAGCAGCTCCCAGGGAACGGATGCAAGGAGCTCCTACGAGCAGTACTTC
>TRBJ1-2|.|few|TRBV5-4
CASSLEGWGYTF
TGTGCCAGCAGCTTGGAGGGATGGGGCTACACCTTC
>TRBJ2-7|TRBD1|few|TRBV10-3
CAISGGQGRREQYF
TGTGCCATCAGTGGAGGACAGGGCAGGCGCGAGCAGTACTTC
>TRBJ1-1|.|.|TRBV5-1
CASSLDGVQTEAFF
TGCGCCAGCAGCTTGGATGGGGTTCAGACTGAAGCTTTCTTT
>TRBJ1-1|.|.|TRBV7-2
CASSFFFMNTEAFF
TGTGCCAGCAGCTTTTTTTTCATGAACACTGAAGCTTTCTTT
>TRBJ1-2|.|.|TRBV2
CASTERNSLNYGYTF
TGTGCCAGCACCGAACGCAATTCCCTCAACTATGGCTACACCTTC
>TRBJ1-6|.|.|TRBV19
CASSGAGINSPLHF
TGTGCCAGTAGTGGAGCAGGAATAAATTCACCCCTCCACTTT
>TRBJ1-4|TRBD1|.|TRBV5-4
CASSLGQGREKLFF
TGTGCCAGCAGCTTGGGACAGGGCAGGGAAAAACTGTTTTTT
>TRBJ2-7|TRBD2|.|TRBV5-6
CASSLSVGLAAYEQYF
TGTGCCAGCAGCTTGTCCGTCGGACTAGCGGCCTACGAGCAGTACTTC
>TRBJ1-1|.|.|TRBV11-1
CASSLYGIAEAFF
TGTGCCAGCAGCCTCTACGGGATCGCTGAAGCTTTCTTT
>TRBJ1-5|TRBD1|.|TRBV27
CASSSRGGASNQPQHF
TGTGCCAGCAGTTCCAGAGGGGGCGCCTCTAATCAGCCCCAGCATTTT
>TRBJ1-4|.|.|TRBV7-9
CASSSPSMAEKLFF
TGTGCCAGCAGCTCCCCCAGTATGGCTGAAAAACTGTTTTTT
>TRBJ2-7|.|.|TRBV6-6
CASGLYEQYF
TGTGCCAGCGGACTCTACGAGCAGTACTTC
>TRBJ2-2|TRBD1|.|TRBV9
CASSSRGQGGANTGELFF
TGTGCCAGCAGCTCACGTGGACAGGGAGGAGCGAACACCGGGGAGCTGTTTTTT
>TRBJ1-5|.|.|TRBV25-1
CASSESDRQPQHF
TGTGCCAGCAGTGAATCCGATCGTCAGCCCCAGCATTTT
>TRBJ1-1|.|.|TRBV6-6
CASTKNTEAFF
TGTGCCAGCACTAAAAACACTGAAGCTTTCTTT
>TRBJ2-3|TRBD2|.|TRBV5-1
CASSRGTSGGFTPTQYF
TGCGCCAGCAGCCGAGGGACTAGCGGGGGATTTACTCCTACGCAGTATTTT
>TRBJ2-2|.|few|TRBV9
CASSVGWEAGELFF
TGTGCCAGCAGCGTAGGATGGGAGGCCGGGGAGCTGTTTTTT
>TRBJ2-7|.|.|TRBV5-1
CASSLIPLYEQYF
TGCGCCAGCAGCTTAATCCCCCTCTACGAGCAGTACTTC
>TRBJ2-3|TRBD2|.|TRBV9
CASSVVGLAGDTQYF
TGTGCCAGCAGCGTAGTGGGGCTAGCGGGAGATACGCAGTATTTT
>TRBJ2-2|.|.|TRBV11-2
CASSLDRLTGELFF
TGTGCCAGCAGCTTAGATCGACTGACCGGGGAGCTGTTTTTT
>TRBJ2-1|TRBD1|.|TRBV18
CASSLWTGLSYNEQFF
TGTGCCAGCTCACTGTGGACAGGACTCTCCTACAATGAGCAGTTCTTC
>TRBJ2-7|.|.|TRBV2
CASRGATVTYEQYF
TGTGCCAGCCGCGGCGCGACAGTAACCTACGAGCAGTACTTC